These T cell receptor beta chains were read from a single sample in a study of T cell responses to AZD1222 COVID-19 vaccine. Data came from immunoSEQ multiplex PCR; TCRdb stores just in-frame clones and leaves some out. Among under 150,000 clones listed, 80% to 95% were seen once. The source material was peripheral blood, sampled 28 days after the second AZD1222 dose. These receptors all come from an adult who received the AZD1222 COVID-19 vaccine. Each CDR3 is given with its conserved first and last residue. D genes are given only for firm matches. Only part of the rows carry a size: once, few, many, or a class if the clone is expanded.

V: TRBV20-1; J: TRBJ2-7; size: NA; D: NA; CDR3: CSAGNEQYF; DNA: TGCAGTGCAGGGAACGAGCAGTACTTC
V: TRBV7-2; J: TRBJ1-5; size: NA; D: TRBD1; CDR3: CASSQTGDSNQPQHF; DNA: TGTGCCAGCAGCCAGACAGGGGACAGCAATCAGCCCCAGCATTTT
V: TRBV30; J: TRBJ2-7; size: NA; D: NA; CDR3: CAWGRDLSYEQYF; DNA: TGTGCCTGGGGGCGGGACCTATCCTACGAGCAGTACTTC
V: TRBV7-9; J: TRBJ2-7; size: NA; D: NA; CDR3: CASSFQDRTPSVGEYF; DNA: TGTGCCAGCAGCTTCCAAGACAGGACACCTTCGGTAGGTGAGTACTTC
V: TRBV5-1; J: TRBJ2-1; size: NA; D: NA; CDR3: CASNVEEGGNEQFF; DNA: TGCGCCAGCAACGTCGAGGAGGGGGGCAATGAGCAGTTCTTC
V: TRBV5-1; J: TRBJ1-6; size: NA; D: NA; CDR3: CASSSRGGAVDNSPLHF; DNA: TGCGCCAGCAGCTCCCGCGGGGGGGCGGTTGATAATTCACCCCTCCACTTT
V: TRBV5-1; J: TRBJ2-5; size: NA; D: TRBD2; CDR3: CASSFRGSQETQYF; DNA: TGCGCCAGCAGCTTCCGCGGGAGCCAAGAGACCCAGTACTTC
V: TRBV27; J: TRBJ2-5; size: NA; D: TRBD2; CDR3: CASSYTGTSGRRGETQYF; DNA: TGTGCCAGCAGTTACACCGGGACTAGCGGGAGGCGGGGGGAGACCCAGTACTTC
V: TRBV7-9; J: TRBJ2-1; size: NA; D: TRBD1; CDR3: CASSWDRDNEQFF; DNA: TGTGCCAGCAGTTGGGACAGGGACAATGAGCAGTTCTTC
V: TRBV18; J: TRBJ2-3; size: NA; D: TRBD2; CDR3: CASSPRGGRATDTQYF; DNA: TGTGCCAGCTCACCCCGTGGCGGGAGGGCCACAGATACGCAGTATTTT
V: TRBV5-1; J: TRBJ2-3; size: NA; D: TRBD2; CDR3: CASSAWTSGRAKDTQYF; DNA: TGCGCCAGCAGCGCCTGGACTAGCGGGAGGGCCAAAGATACGCAGTATTTT
V: TRBV24-1; J: TRBJ1-2; size: NA; D: TRBD1; CDR3: CATSGTGSGYTF; DNA: TGTGCCACCAGTGGGACAGGGAGTGGCTACACCTTC
V: TRBV15; J: TRBJ1-1; size: NA; D: NA; CDR3: CATSRVARMNTEAFF; DNA: TGTGCCACCAGCAGAGTGGCGAGAATGAACACTGAAGCTTTCTTT
V: TRBV7-3; J: TRBJ2-7; size: NA; D: TRBD2; CDR3: CASSPTGTSDGEQYF; DNA: TGTGCCAGCAGCCCCACCGGGACTAGCGATGGAGAGCAGTACTTC
V: TRBV21-1; J: TRBJ1-5; size: NA; D: NA; CDR3: CASSKGVGQRGQPQHF; DNA: TGTGCCAGCAGCAAAGGGGTGGGACAGAGGGGTCAGCCCCAGCATTTT
V: TRBV19; J: TRBJ1-2; size: NA; D: TRBD1; CDR3: CASSIGTGRHGYTF; DNA: TGTGCCAGTAGTATAGGGACAGGGAGACATGGCTACACCTTC
V: TRBV18; J: TRBJ1-1; size: NA; D: NA; CDR3: CASSRDRGGMNTEAFF; DNA: TGTGCCAGCTCACGGGACCGGGGGGGCATGAACACTGAAGCTTTCTTT
V: TRBV7-3; J: TRBJ2-3; size: NA; D: NA; CDR3: CASSAGRLGTDTQYF; DNA: TGTGCCAGCAGCGCGGGGAGGCTAGGCACAGATACGCAGTATTTT
V: TRBV7-8; J: TRBJ2-5; size: once; D: TRBD2; CDR3: CASSLGLGGGDQETQYF; DNA: TGTGCCAGCAGCTTAGGTCTTGGCGGGGGGGATCAAGAGACCCAGTACTTC
V: TRBV18; J: TRBJ2-1; size: once; D: TRBD1; CDR3: CASSPPRDRSYNEQFF; DNA: TGTGCCAGCTCACCACCGAGGGACAGGAGTTACAATGAGCAGTTCTTC
V: TRBV6-2/TRBV6-3; J: TRBJ2-1; size: NA; D: TRBD2; CDR3: CASSYSGGGSRYNEQFF; DNA: TGTGCCAGCAGTTACTCAGGCGGGGGAAGCCGCTACAATGAGCAGTTCTTC
V: TRBV3-1/TRBV3-2; J: TRBJ1-2; size: NA; D: TRBD1; CDR3: CASSQGGGTGYGYTF; DNA: TGTGCCAGCAGCCAAGGGGGTGGGACAGGCTATGGCTACACCTTC
V: TRBV19; J: TRBJ2-1; size: NA; D: TRBD1; CDR3: CASSIGGGGLYEQFF; DNA: TGTGCCAGTAGTATAGGAGGGGGCGGGTTGTATGAGCAGTTCTTC
V: TRBV2; J: TRBJ2-5; size: NA; D: NA; CDR3: CASSGTAQYF; DNA: TGTGCCAGCAGTGGGACAGCTCAGTACTTC
V: TRBV15; J: TRBJ2-1; size: NA; D: TRBD2; CDR3: CATSRPKGRPGLAGGESSYNEQFF; DNA: TGTGCCACCAGCAGGCCCAAGGGACGTCCGGGACTAGCGGGAGGCGAGAGCTCCTACAATGAGCAGTTCTTC
V: TRBV3-1/TRBV3-2; J: TRBJ1-6; size: NA; D: TRBD1; CDR3: CASSLDRVASPLHF; DNA: TGTGCCAGCAGCCTCGACAGGGTGGCTTCACCCCTCCACTTT
V: TRBV7-3; J: TRBJ2-3; size: NA; D: TRBD2; CDR3: CASSLGTSGDTQYF; DNA: TGTGCCAGCAGCTTAGGGACTAGCGGAGATACGCAGTATTTT
V: TRBV7-2; J: TRBJ1-1; size: NA; D: NA; CDR3: CASSLLGRNTEAFF; DNA: TGTGCCAGCAGCTTACTGGGGAGGAACACTGAAGCTTTCTTT
V: TRBV7-3; J: TRBJ2-1; size: NA; D: TRBD2; CDR3: CASSLIRSSGGGRNEQFF; DNA: TGTGCCAGCAGCTTAATTCGCTCTAGCGGGGGCGGGAGGAATGAGCAGTTCTTC
V: TRBV18; J: TRBJ1-2; size: few; D: NA; CDR3: CASSPTQPGSSYGYTF; DNA: TGTGCCAGCTCACCAACACAACCAGGGTCGAGTTATGGCTACACCTTC
V: TRBV9; J: TRBJ1-2; size: once; D: NA; CDR3: CASSDRRGYTF; DNA: TGTGCCAGCAGTGATAGAAGAGGCTACACCTTC
V: TRBV6-2/TRBV6-3; J: TRBJ2-2; size: NA; D: TRBD1; CDR3: CASSYSGQYTGELFF; DNA: TGTGCCAGCAGTTACTCGGGACAGTACACCGGGGAGCTGTTTTTT
V: TRBV7-2; J: TRBJ1-2; size: NA; D: TRBD1; CDR3: CASSLGYRGGYGYTF; DNA: TGTGCCAGCAGCTTAGGATACAGGGGAGGCTATGGCTACACCTTC
V: TRBV5-6; J: TRBJ1-6; size: NA; D: NA; CDR3: CASSGGFYNSPLHF; DNA: TGTGCCAGCAGCGGCGGGTTCTATAATTCACCCCTCCACTTT
V: TRBV2; J: TRBJ1-1; size: NA; D: TRBD1; CDR3: CASSVLRGQTEAFF; DNA: TGTGCCAGCAGTGTATTAAGGGGGCAAACTGAAGCTTTCTTT
V: TRBV2; J: TRBJ2-3; size: NA; D: NA; CDR3: CASSRDRTSTDTQYF; DNA: TGTGCCAGCAGTCGAGACAGAACTAGCACAGATACGCAGTATTTT
V: TRBV30; J: TRBJ1-5; size: NA; D: TRBD1; CDR3: CAWSNDRDQPQHF; DNA: TGTGCCTGGAGCAACGACAGGGATCAGCCCCAGCATTTT
V: TRBV19; J: TRBJ1-2; size: NA; D: NA; CDR3: CASSRQVQSNYGYTF; DNA: TGTGCCAGTAGTAGACAAGTACAGAGTAACTATGGCTACACCTTC
V: TRBV29-1; J: TRBJ1-2; size: NA; D: NA; CDR3: CSVPRGANYGYTF; DNA: TGCAGCGTCCCCAGGGGCGCTAACTATGGCTACACCTTC
V: TRBV4-1; J: TRBJ2-2; size: NA; D: TRBD2; CDR3: CASRIGLAENTGELFF; DNA: TGCGCCAGCAGAATTGGACTAGCGGAGAACACCGGGGAGCTGTTTTTT
V: TRBV21-1; J: TRBJ1-4; size: NA; D: NA; CDR3: CASSVRGQGRPKATNEKLFF; DNA: TGTGCCAGCAGCGTTCGAGGACAGGGGCGACCCAAAGCAACTAATGAAAAACTGTTTTTT
V: TRBV7-3; J: TRBJ2-5; size: few; D: TRBD1; CDR3: CASSLSSGTGGVQTQYF; DNA: TGTGCCAGCAGCTTATCTTCCGGGACAGGGGGCGTTCAGACCCAGTACTTC
V: TRBV6-5; J: TRBJ1-2; size: NA; D: NA; CDR3: CATVPRGAHYGYTF; DNA: TGTGCCACCGTACCTCGGGGGGCTCACTATGGCTACACCTTC
V: TRBV24-1; J: TRBJ2-1; size: NA; D: TRBD2; CDR3: CATSDPGTSLLDEQFF; DNA: TGTGCCACCAGTGACCCCGGGACTAGCCTCCTCGATGAGCAGTTCTTC